What follows is one T cell receptor (beta chain) and its context. This record comes from a study of blood T cell repertoires in COVID-19. There are 12 residues in the CDR3. V was clipped by 3 bases and J by 14 bases, with 15 bases between them. Germline assignment: CDR1 SGHRS and CDR2 YFSETQ. Libraries were prepared by immunoSEQ multiplex PCR; TCRdb keeps only in-frame clonotypes and omits some of them. The sample has about 280,000 clones, approximately 78% seen once. The chain links TRBV5-1 to TRBJ2-1; D unclear. The receptor was isolated from a man aged 40-55 years who had been exposed to COVID-19. The sequencing input was PBMCs or T cells enriched from blood (not recorded which). Here the CDR3 DNA reads TGCGCCAGCAGCTCCAACACCGGCCGGGAGTTCTTC. Amino acids: CASSSNTGREFF.